Each of the 21 T cell receptor beta chains below was sequenced from the same sample in a study of T-cell memory formation after mild COVID-19. Each CDR3 protein gets one entry after TCRdb re-called the 5' RACE reads with MiXCR. The sample carries 200,000 to 300,000 distinct CDR3 sequences, approximately 15% recorded once. The sample comprised PBMCs or a T cell subset sorted from them (not recorded which). The receptors shown here come from a man younger than 30 who had mild COVID-19 (a few samples of this study predate the infection). Cell type and time point are not known.

CDR3 protein: CASLGGTSYNEQFF. DNA of the CDR3: TGTGCCAGCCTTGGCGGGACCTCCTACAATGAGCAGTTCTTC. The rearrangement joins TRBV27 to TRBJ2-1; D might be TRBD2 (6 bases). Germline CDR1 MNHEY, CDR2 SMNVEV (reference sequence). Trimming took off 8 bases at V and 0 bases at J, with 11 bases between the two ends. CDR3 length: 14 amino acids.

This clonotype has only a few counts. The genes are TRBV5-1 and TRBJ2-2; D possibly matches TRBD1 or TRBD2 (5 bases each). The V and J ends lost 4 bases and 4 bases respectively, with 17 bases between them. The CDR3 contains 16 residues. Germline V lookup: CDR1 SGHRS, CDR2 YFSETQ. CDR3 nucleotides: TGCGCCAGCAGCCGGGGACCGAGCACTTCCACCGGGGAGCTGTTTTTT. The encoded protein is CASSRGPSTSTGELFF. Together with reference TRBV5-1 and TRBJ2-2, the CDR3 gives the full variable domain: KAGVTQTPRYLIKTRGQQVTLSCSPISGHRSVSWYQQTPGQGLQFLFEYFSETQRNKGNFPGRFSGRQFSNSRSEMNVSTLELGDSALYLCASSRGPSTSTGELFFGEGSRLTVL.

This clonotype came up once. This chain connects TRBV25-1 to TRBJ2-2, with 7 bases identical to TRBD1. The CDR3 sequence is 17 residues long. V gave up 4 bases and J gave up 4 bases; unmatched junction bases: 12. CDR1 is MGHDK and CDR2 is SYGVNS in the germline V gene. The CDR3 protein is CASSGGPARGSTGELFF. The CDR3 DNA follows: TGTGCCAGCAGTGGGGGGCCCGCCAGGGGGTCCACCGGGGAGCTGTTTTTT.

The rearrangement links TRBV20-1 to TRBJ2-1, with 8 nucleotides matching TRBD2. Per the germline V gene, CDR1 is DFQATT and CDR2 is SNEGSKA (reference sequence). The CDR3 sequence is 15 residues long. The trim removed 5 bases at V and 4 bases at J, leaving 10 bases unmatched. The CDR3 loop reads CSARIAGREYNEQFF. The CDR3 nucleotides are TGCAGTGCTCGCATAGCGGGGAGGGAGTACAATGAGCAGTTCTTC.

V is TRBV25-1 and J is TRBJ2-5; 8 nucleotides line up with TRBD1. This CDR3 has 14 residues. V shed 8 bases, J shed 5 bases, and the junction held 10 bases outside the gene matches. Germline CDR1 and CDR2: MGHDK and SYGVNS. This chain's CDR3 is CASREGRGRETQYF. DNA for the CDR3: TGTGCCAGCCGCGAAGGCAGGGGGCGGGAGACCCAGTACTTC.

The CDR3, as DNA: TGCGCCAGCAGCCAAGCGACGGACGCGGGCATCTTTTACGAGCAGTACTTC. Its protein product is CASSQATDAGIFYEQYF. The J gene is TRBJ2-7, the V gene TRBV4-3; D is perhaps TRBD2 (5 bases). The germline V gene encodes CDR1 LGHNA and CDR2 YSLEER. The CDR3 runs to 17 residues. V lost 1 base and J 4 bases, leaving 20 bases between the germline ends.

This clonotype is medium-sized within its sample. V usage is TRBV7-2 and J usage is TRBJ1-4, with D unresolved. The V and J ends lost 5 bases and 0 bases respectively, with 16 bases between them. The CDR3 extends over 17 amino acids. Germline values: CDR1 SGHTA, CDR2 FQGNSA. The CDR3 loop reads CASSPGGGRATNEKLFF. For the CDR3, the DNA is TGTGCCAGCAGCCCCGGCGGAGGGCGTGCAACTAATGAAAAACTGTTTTTT.

V gene TRBV7-6 combines with J gene TRBJ2-6, with unresolved D. Germline V CDR1 and CDR2: SGHVS, FNYEAQ. Trimming removed 5 bases from V and 0 bases from J, with 14 bases in between. CDR3 size: 17 residues. CDR3 in DNA: TGTGCCAGCAGCCCGAGACCCCGGGTCTCTGGGGCCAACGTCCTGACTTTC. Its translation is CASSPRPRVSGANVLTF.

This clonotype has a handful of counts. The V and J genes are TRBV2 and TRBJ2-1, with TRBD2 matching over 7 bases. This CDR3 region has 16 residues. CDR1 is SNHLY and CDR2 is FYNNEI in the germline V gene. The J segment lost 5 bases and the V segment lost 3 bases, leaving 10 bases of the junction unmatched. The CDR3 reads CASSEAPAGENNEQFF. DNA of the CDR3: TGTGCCAGCAGTGAGGCGCCGGCGGGGGAAAACAATGAGCAGTTCTTC.

This clonotype has more than one count but fewer than ten. CDR3 sequence reads: CASSRRGLLGQYF. CDR3 nucleotide sequence: TGTGCCAGCAGTCGACGGGGCCTTTTGGGCCAGTACTTC. The V and J genes are TRBV25-1 and TRBJ2-5; D possibly matches TRBD1 or TRBD2 (5 bases each). This CDR3 comprises 13 residues. The V and J ends lost 5 bases and 10 bases respectively, with 17 bases between them. In germline, CDR1 is MGHDK, CDR2 SYGVNS.

The rearrangement joins TRBV12-3 or TRBV12-4 to TRBJ2-1; D not certain. The CDR3 runs 13 residues. Trimming removed 5 bases at V and 9 bases at J, with 14 bases between. CDR3 region: CASSPPHSAEQFF. The CDR3 nucleotides read TGTGCCAGCAGTCCACCTCATAGTGCTGAGCAGTTCTTC.

The chain carries TRBV9 and TRBJ2-7; no firm D call. Trimming cost V 6 bases and J 2 bases, with 12 bases left between them. In germline, CDR1 is SGDLS, CDR2 YYNGEE. The CDR3 extends over 13 amino acids. DNA of the CDR3: TGTGCCAGCATTGTACCCTCACCCTACGAGCAGTACTTC. Its translation is CASIVPSPYEQYF.

The chain links TRBV10-3 to TRBJ2-1, with D perhaps matching TRBD1 (6 bases). This CDR3 contains 16 residues. V lost 0 bases to trimming and J lost 6 bases, with 15 bases between them. The germline gives CDR1 ENHRY, CDR2 SYGVKD. CDR3 nucleotides: TGTGCCATCAGTGAGTCTTTGAGCCAGGGGATCAATGAGCAGTTCTTC. It encodes CAISESLSQGINEQFF.

This clonotype has a handful of counts. The V and J genes are TRBV15 and TRBJ2-7; 11 bases fit TRBD2. Germline lookup yields CDR1 LNHNV and CDR2 YYDKDF (reference sequence). After removal of 3 bases from V and 2 bases from J, the junction contained 3 bases not matched to a gene. The CDR3 loop spans 15 amino acids. CDR3 coding DNA: TGTGCCACCAGCAGCGGGACTAGCGGTACCTACGAGCAGTACTTC. The encoded protein is CATSSGTSGTYEQYF. The complete variable domain, with remaining parts taken from reference TRBV15 and TRBJ2-7, reads DAMVIQNPRYQVTQFGKPVTLSCSQTLNHNVMYWYQQKSSQAPKLLFHYYDKDFNNEADTPDNFQSRRPNTSFCFLDIRSPGLGDTAMYLCATSSGTSGTYEQYFGPGTRLTVT.

This clonotype was found a few times. This chain links TRBV15 with TRBJ1-2; D perhaps matches TRBD1 (5 bases). V was trimmed by 3 bases and J by 4 bases, leaving 12 bases between them. This CDR3 spans 14 amino acids. The germline CDR1 and CDR2 sequences are LNHNV and YYDKDF (reference sequence). CDR3 nucleotide sequence: TGTGCCACCAGCAGGGCGGGGGGAGCCTATGGCTACACCTTC. Translating gives CATSRAGGAYGYTF. The full variable domain, with the rest looked up from reference TRBV15 and TRBJ1-2, is DAMVIQNPRYQVTQFGKPVTLSCSQTLNHNVMYWYQQKSSQAPKLLFHYYDKDFNNEADTPDNFQSRRPNTSFCFLDIRSPGLGDTAMYLCATSRAGGAYGYTFGSGTRLTVV.

This sequence joins TRBV9 and TRBJ1-4, with a possible D match to TRBD1 (6 bases). Germline V CDR1 and CDR2: SGDLS, YYNGEE. With 3 bases removed from V and 16 bases from J, the gap between germline ends came to 22 bases. The CDR3 is made up of 14 amino acids. CDR3 sequence (DNA): TGTGCCAGCAGCGAGGACAGACTTAATGAAAAAGGGTTTTTT. This encodes CASSEDRLNEKGFF.

The chain uses TRBV7-3 and TRBJ2-3; 12 bases align to TRBD2. The CDR3 covers 18 residues. V was pared by 8 bases and J by 2 bases, with 14 bases of the junction left unmatched. Germline loops: CDR1 SGHTA, CDR2 FQGTGA. The CDR3 reads CASPRETSGGPVTDTQYF. The CDR3 DNA is TGTGCCAGCCCCCGGGAGACTAGCGGGGGCCCCGTCACAGATACGCAGTATTTT.

In its sample, this clonotype was seen a few times. This sequence joins TRBV29-1 and TRBJ1-1; no clear D gene. V was shortened by 7 bases and J by 1 base, with 4 bases between the two germline ends. There are 10 residues in the CDR3. Germline CDR1 and CDR2: SQVTM and ANQGSEA. This CDR3 reads CSARNTEAFF. The CDR3 nucleotides are TGCAGCGCCAGGAACACTGAAGCTTTCTTT. The full variable domain, its missing parts supplied by reference TRBV29-1 and TRBJ1-1, is SAVISQKPSRDICQRGTSLTIQCQVDSQVTMMFWYRQQPGQSLTLIATANQGSEATYESGFVIDKFPISRPNLTFSTLTVSNMSPEDSSIYLCSARNTEAFFGQGTRLTVV.

There are a few counts of this clonotype. The rearrangement links TRBV6-4 to TRBJ2-1; TRBD2 matches at 9 bases. V gave up 8 bases and J gave up 1 base; unmatched junction bases: 3. Germline V CDR1 and CDR2: MRHNA, SNTAGT. The CDR3 is made up of 14 amino acids. In DNA form, the CDR3 reads TGTGCCAGCGGGCGGGGGGGTTCCTACAATGAGCAGTTCTTC. Protein product: CASGRGGSYNEQFF.

The rearrangement links TRBV4-2 to TRBJ2-5; 10 nucleotides align to TRBD2. Trimming cost V 1 base and J 5 bases; bases outside gene matches: 10. Per germline, CDR1 LGHNA and CDR2 YNFKEQ. The CDR3 loop spans 17 amino acids. The CDR3 region has the DNA TGTGCCAGCAGCCAAGGGACTAGCGGAGCCCTGCGGGAGACCCAGTACTTC. It yields the protein CASSQGTSGALRETQYF.

This clonotype was counted only a few times. The chain combines TRBV2 with TRBJ2-7; the D gene is possibly TRBD2 (5 bases). The CDR3 length is 13 residues. Germline V gene lookup returns CDR1 SNHLY and CDR2 FYNNEI. As DNA, the CDR3 is TGTGCCAGCAGGGAAGAGGGCTCCTACGAGCAGTACGTC. Its translation is CASREEGSYEQYV.